Listed below are T cell receptor beta chains from one sample, sequenced in a study of blood T cell repertoires in COVID-19. Data came from immunoSEQ multiplex PCR; TCRdb stores just in-frame clones and leaves some out. This sample has about 120,000 clones, with roughly 84% found just once. Sequencing input: PBMCs or T cells enriched from blood (not recorded which). The origin of the receptors is a woman younger than 45 who had recovered from COVID-19. Both conserved end residues are part of each CDR3. D genes are given only for firm matches. Only some rows state a clone size, as once, few, many or a class for expanded clones.

J gene: TRBJ1-1; clone size: -; CDR3 length: 16; D gene: TRBD1; V gene: TRBV7-9; CDR3 DNA: TGTGCCAGCAGCTTAGGGGACAGGCCTCAGAACACTGAAGCTTTCTTT; CDR3 protein: CASSLGDRPQNTEAFF
J gene: TRBJ2-7; clone size: -; CDR3 length: 15; D gene: TRBD1; V gene: TRBV7-6; CDR3 DNA: TGTGCCAGCAGCCACGCGGGACAGGGGGCGGACGAGCAGTACTTC; CDR3 protein: CASSHAGQGADEQYF
J gene: TRBJ2-6; clone size: -; CDR3 length: 15; D gene: -; V gene: TRBV27; CDR3 DNA: TGTGCCAGCAGTTTATCTGTCAGTGGGGCCAACGTCCTGACTTTC; CDR3 protein: CASSLSVSGANVLTF
J gene: TRBJ1-1; clone size: -; CDR3 length: 13; D gene: TRBD1; V gene: TRBV19; CDR3 DNA: TGTGCCAGTAGTAACAGGGGACCCACTGAAGCTTTCTTT; CDR3 protein: CASSNRGPTEAFF
J gene: TRBJ2-3; clone size: -; CDR3 length: 17; D gene: TRBD2; V gene: TRBV4-2; CDR3 DNA: TGTGCCAGCAGCCAAGAGTCTAGCGGGGGTAGCACAGATACGCAGTATTTT; CDR3 protein: CASSQESSGGSTDTQYF
J gene: TRBJ2-7; clone size: few; CDR3 length: 15; D gene: -; V gene: TRBV4-2; CDR3 DNA: TGTGCCAGCAGCCAAGTAGGAGGAGAGTCCTACGAGCAGTACTTC; CDR3 protein: CASSQVGGESYEQYF
J gene: TRBJ2-7; clone size: -; CDR3 length: 14; D gene: TRBD1; V gene: TRBV5-4; CDR3 DNA: TGTGCCAGCAGCCCCGGACAGGGCCTGGGCGAGCAGTACTTC; CDR3 protein: CASSPGQGLGEQYF
J gene: TRBJ2-2; clone size: -; CDR3 length: 15; D gene: TRBD1; V gene: TRBV11-3; CDR3 DNA: TGTGCCAGCAGCTGGGGACAGGGGCGGACCGGGGAGCTGTTTTTT; CDR3 protein: CASSWGQGRTGELFF
J gene: TRBJ2-7; clone size: -; CDR3 length: 14; D gene: TRBD1; V gene: TRBV5-1; CDR3 DNA: TGCGCCAGCAGCTTGGCGACAGGGGGCTACGAGCAGTACTTC; CDR3 protein: CASSLATGGYEQYF
J gene: TRBJ2-3; clone size: -; CDR3 length: 15; D gene: -; V gene: TRBV5-1; CDR3 DNA: TGCGCCAGCAGAAACGGACTACCGATCACAGATACGCAGTATTTT; CDR3 protein: CASRNGLPITDTQYF
J gene: TRBJ2-5; clone size: -; CDR3 length: 17; D gene: TRBD2; V gene: TRBV18; CDR3 DNA: TGTGCCAGCTCACCACCTCAGTATAGCGGGAGGACAGAGACCCAGTACTTC; CDR3 protein: CASSPPQYSGRTETQYF